This TCR beta chain emerged from a study of siplizumab effects on memory and regulatory T cells. General study results and limits: Siplizumab significantly reduced alloreactive sequences traceable to unstimulated CD4+ memory cells.

Germline V CDR1 and CDR2: LNHNV, YYDKDF (reference sequence). The CDR3 sequence is 15 residues long. Trimming pared 0 bases from V and 2 bases from J, leaving 11 bases between. The protocol was immunoSEQ multiplex PCR, while the TCRdb copy is restricted to in-frame clones and leaves out a portion. Of around 110,000 clones listed, roughly 94% are singletons. As regards this clone: As yet, its antigen is unknown.

The sequence derives from a human donor in good health. The chain is built from TRBV15 and TRBJ2-7; no firm D call. The sequenced sample consisted of non-Treg CD4+ T cells sorted from blood. The CDR3: CATSRDLTGTYEQYF. CDR3 sequence (DNA): TGTGCCACCAGCAGAGATCTTACGGGTACCTACGAGCAGTACTTC.